The 10 T cell receptor beta chains presented below share a single source sample, sequenced in a study of T cell repertoires in cytomegalovirus infection. TCRdb redid the calling of the reads with MiXCR, one entry per CDR3 protein. The sample contains 570,000 or so distinct CDR3 sequences, 40% of which appear only once. These receptors are not linked to any known antigen. This material consisted of cultured PBMCs, taken from culture after CMV antigen stimulation. These receptors were collected from a human donor in good health (CMV status not recorded). Some clones in this sample may be carry-over from other donors' samples.

The chain couples TRBV4-3 to TRBJ2-7, with 9 bases identical to TRBD1. The V and J ends lost 0 bases and 5 bases, in that order; junction bases with no gene match: 5. CDR3 size: 15 residues. Looked up from germline, CDR1 is LGHNA and CDR2 is YSLEER. The CDR3 DNA follows: TGCGCCAGCAGCCAAGAGTGGGACAGGGTGGACGAGCAGTACTTC. This sequence encodes CASSQEWDRVDEQYF.

This clonotype occurred a few times. The CDR3 DNA reads TGTGCCAGCAGCTTGGCCGGGACCGAGGAGTTCTTC. This encodes CASSLAGTEEFF. The chain links TRBV5-6 to TRBJ2-1; the D call may be TRBD1 or TRBD2 (5 bases each). V lost 0 bases and J 14 bases, leaving 12 bases between the germline ends. This CDR3 comprises 12 residues. Germline V gene data show CDR1 as SGHDT and CDR2 as YYEEEE.

The table lists this clonotype with a few counts. The rearrangement uses TRBV7-8 and TRBJ1-3; 7 bases line up with TRBD1. CDR3 length: 13 residues. Germline V gives CDR1 SGHVS, CDR2 FQNEAQ. V was pared by 5 bases and J by 8 bases, with 6 bases of the junction left unmatched. CDR3 region: CASSPYRGYTIYF. In nucleotides, the CDR3 is TGTGCCAGCAGCCCGTACAGGGGATACACCATATATTTT. Together with reference TRBV7-8 and TRBJ1-3, the CDR3 gives the full variable domain: GAGVSQSPRYKVAKRGQDVALRCDPISGHVSLFWYQQALGQGPEFLTYFQNEAQLDKSGLPSDRFFAERPEGSVSTLKIQRTQQEDSAVYLCASSPYRGYTIYFGEGSWLTVV.

J is TRBJ1-1 and V is TRBV2; D may be TRBD1 (5 bases). This CDR3 region has 14 residues. Germline CDR1 is SNHLY and CDR2 is FYNNEI. The V and J ends lost 6 bases and 6 bases respectively, with 17 bases between them. CDR3 protein: CASSPSGGSPEAFF. CDR3 bases: TGTGCCAGCAGCCCCTCCGGGGGGTCCCCTGAAGCTTTCTTT.

This clonotype was seen ten or more times. This sequence joins TRBV7-2 and TRBJ2-3, with TRBD2 identical over 15 bases. The CDR3 sequence is 16 residues long. Germline CDR1 is SGHTA and CDR2 is FQGNSA. V shed 1 base and J 4 bases; nucleotides not matched to a gene: 0. The CDR3: CASSLGTSGGADTQYF. The CDR3 coding sequence is TGTGCCAGCAGCTTAGGGACTAGCGGGGGGGCAGATACGCAGTATTTT.

CDR3 region: CASSDSGRAGGNEQFF. CDR3 nucleotides: TGTGCCAGCAGTGATAGCGGGAGGGCCGGTGGCAATGAGCAGTTCTTC. The V and J genes are TRBV2 and TRBJ2-1; TRBD2 aligns across 11 bases. The CDR3 sequence is 16 residues long. V shed 3 bases, J shed 6 bases, and the junction held 7 bases outside the gene matches. Germline lookup yields CDR1 SNHLY and CDR2 FYNNEI.

This clonotype was counted a few times. The chain has TRBV6-2 or TRBV6-3 and TRBJ2-4, with unresolved D. V was cut by 5 bases and J by 0 bases, with 2 bases left in between. The CDR3 has 12 residues. Germline loops: CDR1 MNHEY, CDR2 SVGEGT. The CDR3 protein is CASSIAKNIQYF. CDR3 nucleotides: TGTGCCAGCAGTATAGCCAAAAACATTCAGTACTTC.

This clonotype was observed a handful of times. This chain connects TRBV7-9 to TRBJ1-4, with 9 bases matching TRBD1. The CDR3 is 17 residues long. The germline V gene encodes CDR1 SEHNR and CDR2 FQNEAQ (reference sequence). Germline trimming cut 6 bases from V and 6 bases from J; bases unmatched to any gene: 14. The chain's CDR3 is CASRSASPGQGYEKLFF. CDR3 DNA: TGTGCCAGCAGGTCCGCCTCACCGGGACAGGGTTATGAAAAACTGTTTTTT.

V usage is TRBV7-6 and J usage is TRBJ2-1; TRBD2 matches 7 bases. With 6 bases clipped from V and 8 bases from J, the junction kept 13 bases outside the gene matches. There are 15 residues in the CDR3. CDR1 is SGHVS and CDR2 is FNYEAQ in the germline V gene. Written as DNA, the CDR3 is TGTGCCAGCAGTCTATGGAAGCGGGAAATTGATGAGCAGTTCTTC. It translates to CASSLWKREIDEQFF. The full variable domain, completed using reference TRBV7-6 and TRBJ2-1, is GAGVSQSPRYKVTKRGQDVALRCDPISGHVSLYWYRQALGQGPEFLTYFNYEAQQDKSGLPNDRFSAERPEGSISTLTIQRTEQRDSAMYRCASSLWKREIDEQFFGPGTRLTVL.

The V call is TRBV19, the J call TRBJ2-2, with 7 bases that match TRBD1. This CDR3 spans 16 amino acids. After removal of 3 bases from V and 5 bases from J, the junction contained 9 bases not matched to a gene. Germline CDR1 is LNHDA and CDR2 is SQIVND (reference sequence). The CDR3 reads CASSMGPPQGTGELFF. The CDR3 bases are TGTGCCAGTAGTATGGGTCCCCCACAGGGGACCGGGGAGCTGTTTTTT.